This T cell receptor (beta chain) was documented in a study of CD8 T cells in Susac syndrome. Roughly 0.45 to 1 ug RNA was reverse transcribed with random hexamers. The CDR3 of TCR beta was amplified by immunoSEQ multiplex PCR across 54 Vbeta and 13 Jbeta. TCRdb itself ran the immunoSEQ multiplex PCR reads through MiXCR, one entry per CDR3 protein. The profile shows roughly 180,000 distinct CDR3 sequences, approximately 95% of them singletons. CD8+ and CD4+ T cells from blood underwent TCR beta sequencing, which was carried out in a high-throughput format. Controls were healthy donors chosen to match patients in age and sex. The TEMRA cells underwent FACS enrichment, while the CD8+ and CD4+ T cells underwent negative isolation. The V end was cut by 0 bases, the J end by 5 bases, with 10 bases between. Germline CDR1 is DFQATT and CDR2 is SNEGSKA (reference sequence). CDR3 size: 13 residues.

The chain uses TRBV20-1 and TRBJ2-5; D unclear. This TCR came from a human donor in good health. The sequencing sample was made of CD4+ T cells from PBMCs. The DNA for the CDR3 is TGCAGTGCTAGAGATCGATTCGTTGAGACCCAGTACTTC. This gives the protein CSARDRFVETQYF.